Listed here are 29 T cell receptor beta chains from one sample, sequenced in a study of blood T cell repertoires in COVID-19. The table came from immunoSEQ multiplex PCR; TCRdb's copy has only in-frame clones and leaves some out. The sample yields roughly 90,000 clones, around 86% seen once. The specimen sequenced was peripheral blood. These receptors originate from a human donor in a cohort sampled during active COVID-19.

This clone was seen a single time. The chain links TRBV7-9 to TRBJ2-2, with D possibly matching TRBD2 (5 bases). V was shortened by 5 bases and J by 3 bases, with 7 bases between the two germline ends. The CDR3 is 13 residues long. In germline, CDR1 is SEHNR, CDR2 FQNEAQ (reference sequence). CDR3 sequence reads: CASSMDYTGELFF. Here the CDR3 DNA reads TGTGCCAGCAGCATGGACTACACCGGGGAGCTGTTTTTT.

The chain recombines TRBV5-1 with TRBJ2-7; 7 positions agree with TRBD1. CDR1 and CDR2 (germline): SGHRS, YFSETQ. V lost 5 bases, J lost 6 bases, and 14 bases stayed unmatched. The CDR3 has 15 amino acids. CDR3 DNA: TGCGCCAGCAGGAGCGGCGGCTACACAGGGGTCGAGCAGTACTTC. Its translation is CASRSGGYTGVEQYF.

The rearrangement links TRBV18 to TRBJ2-2; 11 bases match TRBD2. The CDR3 sequence is 16 residues long. Trimming cost V 5 bases and J 5 bases; bases outside gene matches: 7. Per the germline V gene, CDR1 is KGHSH and CDR2 is LQKENI. This CDR3 is CASSRGLADYTGELFF. In DNA form, the CDR3 reads TGTGCCAGCTCAAGGGGACTAGCGGATTATACCGGGGAGCTGTTTTTT. Complete variable domain (other parts from reference TRBV18 and TRBJ2-2): NAGVMQNPRHLVRRRGQEARLRCSPMKGHSHVYWYRQLPEEGLKFMVYLQKENIIDESGMPKERFSAEFPKEGPSILRIQQVVRGDSAAYFCASSRGLADYTGELFFGEGSRLTVL.

The chain couples TRBV3-1 (or the pseudogene TRBV3-2) to TRBJ2-1; TRBD2 matches at 11 bases. CDR3 length: 16 amino acids. Germline loops: CDR1 LGHDT, CDR2 YNNKEL (reference sequence). Germline trimming cut 4 bases from V and 8 bases from J; bases unmatched to any gene: 10. This CDR3 reads CASSPILAGEVDEQFF. CDR3 coding DNA: TGTGCCAGCAGCCCCATACTAGCGGGAGAGGTCGATGAGCAGTTCTTC.

V and J are TRBV7-2 and TRBJ2-1; 15 bases are a match to TRBD2. Losses at the gene ends were 5 bases for V and 7 bases for J; bases not matched to a gene: 9. The CDR3 length is 17 residues. From germline, CDR1 is SGHTA and CDR2 FQGNSA. The CDR3 region has the DNA TGTGCCAGCAGCGCCCCGGGACTAGCGGGAGGAAGAAATGAGCAGTTCTTC. It is translated as CASSAPGLAGGRNEQFF.

J is TRBJ1-2 and V is TRBV6-5; weak D call: TRBD1 (6 bases). Germline-derived CDR1 and CDR2 are MNHEY and SVGAGI. Trimming stripped 6 bases from V and 8 bases from J, with 13 bases between. This CDR3 contains 12 residues. CDR3 sequence reads: CASRKQGRGYTF. CDR3 nucleotides: TGTGCCAGCAGGAAACAGGGACGCGGCTACACCTTC.

This chain links TRBV5-1 with TRBJ2-5; TRBD1 aligns across 7 bases. This CDR3 is 15 amino acids long. Germline loops: CDR1 SGHRS, CDR2 YFSETQ. The V gene end was trimmed by 4 bases and the J gene end by 1 base; junction bases not matched to a gene: 7. CDR3 protein: CASSRIDRVQETQYF. CDR3 coding DNA: TGCGCCAGCAGCCGAATTGACAGGGTCCAAGAGACCCAGTACTTC.

The rearrangement links TRBV18 to TRBJ1-1, with a possible D match to TRBD1 (6 bases). This CDR3 contains 15 residues. The germline V and J ends were trimmed by 6 bases and 0 bases, with 14 bases remaining between them. The germline gives CDR1 KGHSH, CDR2 LQKENI. This CDR3 is CASSPDRTMNTEAFF. The DNA of the CDR3 is TGTGCCAGCTCCCCCGACAGGACGATGAACACTGAAGCTTTCTTT.

This clone showed up just a few times. The J gene is TRBJ2-3, the V gene TRBV20-1, with D possibly being TRBD1 (6 bases). The CDR3 is 11 residues long. V lost 5 bases and J lost 9, with 12 bases in between. Germline CDR1 and CDR2: DFQATT and SNEGSKA (reference sequence). The CDR3 sequence: CSARTDSTQYF. CDR3 in DNA: TGCAGTGCTCGGACAGATTCAACGCAGTATTTT.

The rearrangement links TRBV5-4 to TRBJ2-1; D is perhaps TRBD1 (5 bases). V gave up 6 bases and J gave up 9 bases, with 22 bases separating them. CDR1 is SGHNT and CDR2 is YYREEE in the germline V gene (reference sequence). CDR3 size: 15 residues. CDR3: CASKGGSTARGEQFF. DNA for the CDR3: TGTGCCAGCAAGGGTGGCTCGACGGCAAGGGGTGAGCAGTTCTTC.

The chain has TRBV27 and TRBJ1-6; 8 positions agree with TRBD1. This CDR3 contains 17 residues. Germline loops: CDR1 MNHEY, CDR2 SMNVEV (reference sequence). V lost 2 bases to trimming and J lost 7 bases; unmatched junction nucleotides: 10. The CDR3 coding sequence is TGTGCCAGCAGTTTAGGCGGATCCGGACAGGGAAATTCACCCCTCCACTTT. Amino acids: CASSLGGSGQGNSPLHF.

The rearrangement joins TRBV30 to TRBJ2-2, with 13 positions matching TRBD2. Germline V CDR1 and CDR2: GTSNPN, SVGIG (reference sequence). This CDR3 has 16 amino acids. Trimming took 2 bases from V and 5 from J; bases not matched to a gene: 5. The CDR3 DNA sequence: TGTGCCTGGAGTCTCACTAGCGGGAGGGGGACCGGGGAGCTGTTTTTT. Its protein is CAWSLTSGRGTGELFF.

The chain is built from TRBV7-9 and TRBJ1-1; 9 bases map to TRBD1. Trimming cost V 6 bases and J 1 base; bases outside gene matches: 6. Per germline, CDR1 SEHNR and CDR2 FQNEAQ (reference sequence). This CDR3 is built from 15 residues. The CDR3, as DNA: TGTGCCAGCAGGCCAGGGACAGGGCCGAACACTGAAGCTTTCTTT. This codes for CASRPGTGPNTEAFF.

The rearrangement joins TRBV4-2 to TRBJ2-1; D possibly corresponds to TRBD2 (6 bases). The CDR3 extends over 15 amino acids. Trimming stripped 1 base from V and 10 bases from J, with 17 bases between. Germline V gives CDR1 LGHNA, CDR2 YNFKEQ. CDR3 protein: CASSQGHTYGGEQFF. DNA of the CDR3: TGTGCCAGCAGCCAAGGACACACCTACGGGGGAGAGCAGTTCTTC.

J is TRBJ1-1 and V is TRBV11-2, with 7 bases fitting TRBD1. The CDR3 sequence is 15 residues long. Germline-derived CDR1 and CDR2 are SGHAT and FQNNGV. J was trimmed by 0 bases and V by 1 base; bases with no gene match: 2. The CDR3, as DNA: TGTGCCAGCAGCTTAGGACAGGGCCTGAACACTGAAGCTTTCTTT. Translation gives CASSLGQGLNTEAFF.

The V call is TRBV5-1, the J call TRBJ1-4; D perhaps matches TRBD1 (5 bases). CDR3 size: 15 residues. Trimming cost V 3 bases and J 3 bases, with 12 bases left between them. Germline CDR1 and CDR2: SGHRS and YFSETQ. The chain's CDR3 is CASSWGGSPNEKLFF. CDR3 bases: TGCGCCAGCAGCTGGGGGGGAAGTCCTAATGAAAAACTGTTTTTT.

The rearrangement uses TRBV27 and TRBJ1-5; D remains unclear. Germline V lookup: CDR1 MNHEY, CDR2 SMNVEV (reference sequence). This CDR3 region has 15 residues. Trimming removed 6 bases from V and 7 bases from J, with 19 bases in between. The CDR3 DNA follows: TGTGCCAGCAGCCCGCGGGCAGGCCTCAACCAGCCCCAGCATTTT. Translation: CASSPRAGLNQPQHF.

The chain joins TRBV7-2 to TRBJ2-2, with 8 positions matching TRBD1. The CDR3 runs 16 residues. V lost 4 bases to trimming and J lost 4 bases; unmatched junction nucleotides: 8. Per germline, CDR1 SGHTA and CDR2 FQGNSA. The CDR3 reads CASSSQTGASTGELFF. The CDR3 nucleotides are TGTGCCAGCAGCTCTCAGACAGGGGCGAGCACCGGGGAGCTGTTTTTT.

In nucleotides, the CDR3 is TGTGCCAGCAGTTCTTGGGACAGGGGGCCCGCTAACTATGGCTACACCTTC. Its translation: CASSSWDRGPANYGYTF. J is TRBJ1-2 and V is TRBV28; 12 bases line up with TRBD1. V was clipped by 4 bases and J by 0 bases; unmatched bases: 6. CDR3 length: 17 residues. Germline V lookup: CDR1 MDHEN, CDR2 SYDVKM.

The chain couples TRBV18 to TRBJ2-5; maybe TRBD1 (6 bases). The germline gives CDR1 KGHSH, CDR2 LQKENI. This CDR3 comprises 17 residues. Trimming removed 3 bases from V and 0 bases from J, with 17 bases in between. CDR3 sequence: CASSPLRDTLYQETQYF. In DNA form, the CDR3 reads TGTGCCAGCTCACCCCTACGGGACACTCTGTACCAAGAGACCCAGTACTTC. Based on the CDR3 plus reference TRBV18 and TRBJ2-5, the full variable domain is NAGVMQNPRHLVRRRGQEARLRCSPMKGHSHVYWYRQLPEEGLKFMVYLQKENIIDESGMPKERFSAEFPKEGPSILRIQQVVRGDSAAYFCASSPLRDTLYQETQYFGPGTRLLVL.

The chain links TRBV28 to TRBJ2-1; weak D call: TRBD1 (7 bases). Trimming took off 5 bases at V and 0 bases at J, with 14 bases between the two ends. This CDR3 has 16 amino acids. Germline loops: CDR1 MDHEN, CDR2 SYDVKM. This CDR3 reads CASSLSRDSSYNEQFF. The CDR3, as DNA: TGTGCCAGCAGTCTCTCGCGGGACAGCTCCTACAATGAGCAGTTCTTC.

This chain links TRBV6-6 with TRBJ2-1, with a tentative D call TRBD2 (6 bases). Germline CDR1 MNHNY, CDR2 SVGAGI (reference sequence). This CDR3 contains 14 residues. Trimming cost V 4 bases and J 9 bases, with 16 bases left between them. CDR3 loop: CASSLTSMGIEQFF. The CDR3, as DNA: TGTGCCAGCAGTTTGACTAGTATGGGGATTGAGCAGTTCTTC.

The V and J genes are TRBV15 and TRBJ2-1; D may be TRBD2 (6 bases). CDR3 length: 14 residues. V was trimmed by 3 bases and J by 4 bases, leaving 10 bases between them. Germline V lookup: CDR1 LNHNV, CDR2 YYDKDF (reference sequence). CDR3 region: CATSSGSVYNEQFF. In nucleotides, the CDR3 is TGTGCCACCAGCAGCGGGAGTGTTTACAATGAGCAGTTCTTC.

The chain combines TRBV5-6 with TRBJ2-5; D perhaps matches TRBD2 (6 bases). Germline V gene lookup returns CDR1 SGHDT and CDR2 YYEEEE. This CDR3 is built from 14 residues. Trimming took off 1 base at V and 3 bases at J, with 10 bases between the two ends. The CDR3 loop is CASSLLGEEETQYF. The CDR3 DNA follows: TGTGCCAGCAGCTTGTTGGGGGAGGAAGAGACCCAGTACTTC.

This chain joins TRBV19 and TRBJ1-5; no definite D call. CDR1 is LNHDA and CDR2 is SQIVND in the germline V gene (reference sequence). V lost 5 bases, J lost 2 bases, and 10 bases lay in between. The CDR3 loop spans 14 amino acids. The CDR3 region has the DNA TGTGCCAGTAGTGAGGGTTCGGGCAATCAGCCCCAGCATTTT. The encoded protein is CASSEGSGNQPQHF.

This clone was seen a single time. The chain joins TRBV11-2 to TRBJ2-5; 7 bases line up with TRBD2. Germline CDR1 SGHAT, CDR2 FQNNGV. J lost 3 bases, V lost 7 bases, and 5 bases had no gene match. CDR3 size: 13 residues. CDR3 loop: CASNRRGEETQYF. The CDR3 coding sequence is TGTGCCAGCAACCGTCGGGGGGAAGAGACCCAGTACTTC.

This sequence joins TRBV29-1 and TRBJ2-2; D gene uncertain. V shed 4 bases and J shed 5 bases, with 8 bases lying between them. CDR3 length: 12 residues. Germline CDR1 reads SQVTM; CDR2 reads ANQGSEA. CDR3 bases: TGCAGCGTTGCTAGAGGAACCGGGGAGCTGTTTTTT. This translates into CSVARGTGELFF.

The chain recombines TRBV5-1 with TRBJ1-2, with 7 positions matching TRBD1. This CDR3 spans 13 amino acids. The ends lost 3 bases at V and 7 bases at J; junction bases unmatched: 6. Germline V CDR1 and CDR2: SGHRS, YFSETQ. CDR3 amino acids: CASSSNNRGGYTF. CDR3 DNA: TGCGCCAGCAGCTCGAATAACAGGGGTGGCTACACCTTC.

The chain couples TRBV6-5 to TRBJ2-2; no reliable D call. The CDR3 loop spans 13 amino acids. Germline CDR1 reads MNHEY; CDR2 reads SVGAGI. Trimming took 6 bases from V and 1 from J, leaving 6 bases between them. The CDR3 DNA sequence: TGTGCCAGCAGGGTACAGAACACCGGGGAGCTGTTTTTT. Protein: CASRVQNTGELFF.